This T cell receptor beta chain was observed in a study of T-cell memory formation after mild COVID-19. General study points: Several responding clones turned up in pre-infection memory, indicating that cross-reactive memory may have taken part. The study found contracting CD4+ clones mainly in CM and EM and contracting CD8+ clones in EMRA.

Only a few counts were recorded for this clonotype. What it binds is not known. 5'RACE with constant-segment primers built TCRalpha and TCRbeta cDNA libraries with UMIs. A single record per CDR3 protein comes from TCRdb applying MiXCR to the 5' RACE reads. The sample lists 130,000 to 150,000 distinct CDR3 sequences; roughly 6.3% were seen once. The junction had 4 bases not matched to a gene; V was cut back by 6 bases and J by 0 bases. Germline V gives CDR1 LGHDT, CDR2 YNNKEL (reference sequence). The CDR3 contains 14 residues. This chain uses TRBV3-1 with TRBJ1-1; 7 bases agree with TRBD1. The specimen was PBMCs or a T cell subset sorted from them (not recorded which). This TCR came from an adult woman who had mild COVID-19 (a few samples of this study predate the infection). Cell type and time point are not known. In DNA, the CDR3 is TGTGCCAGCAGAGGTGACAGGGTGAACACTGAAGCTTTCTTT. Translating it yields CASRGDRVNTEAFF. Full variable domain (outside the CDR3, taken from reference TRBV3-1 and TRBJ1-1): DTAVSQTPKYLVTQMGNDKSIKCEQNLGHDTMYWYKQDSKKFLKIMFSYNNKELIINETVPNRFSPKSPDKAHLNLHINSLELGDSAVYFCASRGDRVNTEAFFGQGTRLTVV.